Listed here are 18 T cell receptor beta chains from one sample, sequenced in a study of T-cell reconstitution after alpha-beta-depleted transplantation in children (dated by TCRdb to 2016 to 2018). The library relied on PCR. Sequencing took place on an Illumina HiSeq 2500. TCR library preparation used molecular barcoding, with unique molecular identifiers applied to normalize quantification of the TCRbeta repertoire. TCRdb's own reprocessing of the public reads used fastp at Q25 and MiXCR and kept productive beta chains. When rows share a CDR3 protein, they turn into one entry using the most common DNA and genes. The sample table lists 120,000 or so distinct CDR3 sequences, roughly 23% of them with a count of one. Roughly a tenth of the sample belongs to the ten largest clones. Explained via the paper, the treatment or condition label denotes: allogeneic hematopoietic cell transplantation with graft depleted of TCRalphabeta T cells and CD19 B cells.

The sample consisted of PBMCs, mostly from graft donor cells, taken 180 days after TCRalphabeta/CD19-depleted stem cell transplant. These receptors came from a male patient aged 2 to 10 who had a stem cell transplant for chronic granulomatous disease, so the T cells may come from the graft donor.

This clonotype was picked up many times. This rearrangement joins TRBV20-1 to TRBJ2-3; D may be TRBD1 or TRBD2 (5 bases each). The CDR3 length is 15 residues. The germline gives CDR1 DFQATT, CDR2 SNEGSKA (reference sequence). Trimming shortened V by 6 bases and J by 3 bases, and 19 bases separated the two germline ends. CDR3 in amino acids: CSAWGWQGKTDTQYF. DNA for the CDR3: TGCAGTGCCTGGGGGTGGCAGGGAAAAACAGATACGCAGTATTTT.

The gene calls are TRBV29-1 and TRBJ2-5; TRBD2 might be the D (6 bases). V shed 7 bases and J shed 1 base, with 10 bases lying between them. Per germline, CDR1 SQVTM and CDR2 ANQGSEA. This CDR3 spans 12 amino acids. DNA for the CDR3: TGCAGCGCCTGGAGGGTCCAAGAGACCCAGTACTTC. It specifies CSAWRVQETQYF.

This clonotype showed up many times. The chain uses TRBV12-3 or TRBV12-4 and TRBJ1-4; D uncertain. V lost 3 bases to trimming and J lost 7 bases, with 12 bases between them. The length of the CDR3 is 14 residues. In nucleotides, the CDR3 is TGTGCCAGCAGTTTGTGGGCCCGGGGTGAAAAACTGTTTTTT. It translates to CASSLWARGEKLFF.

V and J are TRBV27 and TRBJ2-3; the match to TRBD2 covers 10 bases. After removal of 8 bases from V and 3 bases from J, the junction contained 8 bases not matched to a gene. The germline V gene encodes CDR1 MNHEY and CDR2 SMNVEV (reference sequence). CDR3 length: 15 amino acids. CDR3: CASLRAGGQTDTQYF. Here the CDR3 DNA reads TGTGCCAGCTTAAGAGCGGGAGGGCAAACAGATACGCAGTATTTT.

This clonotype was observed at least ten times. V usage is TRBV20-1 and J usage is TRBJ1-1; D unclear. Germline loops: CDR1 DFQATT, CDR2 SNEGSKA (reference sequence). CDR3 length: 12 amino acids. Trimming removed 3 bases at V and 3 bases at J, with 8 bases between. CDR3 coding DNA: TGCAGTGCTAGCGTTGGGGACACTGAAGCTTTCTTT. Translated: CSASVGDTEAFF.

This clonotype was recorded at least ten times. The chain employs TRBV19 and TRBJ1-2; 9 bases are a match to TRBD1. With V trimmed by 5 bases and J by 0 bases, 4 bases remained unmatched. The germline CDR1 and CDR2 sequences are LNHDA and SQIVND (reference sequence). This CDR3 spans 15 amino acids. In DNA form, the CDR3 reads TGTGCCAGTAGTCCGGGGACAGGGTCTAACTATGGCTACACCTTC. Residues: CASSPGTGSNYGYTF.

The sample holds a few counts of this clonotype. The chain uses TRBV5-1 and TRBJ2-2; 7 nucleotides agree with TRBD1. This CDR3 is 16 amino acids long. Germline-derived CDR1 and CDR2 are SGHRS and YFSETQ. Trimming removed 0 bases from V and 4 bases from J; junction bases left unmatched: 6. The DNA for the CDR3 is TGCGCCAGCAGCTTGGCTGACAGGGCGAGCACCGGGGAGCTGTTTTTT. Encoded protein: CASSLADRASTGELFF.

This clonotype was observed at least ten times. V and J are TRBV7-6 and TRBJ2-2, with D perhaps TRBD1 or TRBD2 (5 bases each). V was clipped by 6 bases and J by 6 bases, with 14 bases between them. Germline V gene data show CDR1 as SGHVS and CDR2 as FNYEAQ. The CDR3 runs 14 residues. The CDR3 protein is CASRTALGAGELFF. The CDR3 coding sequence is TGTGCCAGCAGGACAGCTCTCGGGGCCGGGGAGCTGTTTTTT.

This clonotype was found a few times. V gene TRBV7-8 combines with J gene TRBJ2-1; 10 bases line up with TRBD2. The V and J ends lost 5 bases and 7 bases, in that order; junction bases with no gene match: 8. The germline gives CDR1 SGHVS, CDR2 FQNEAQ. The CDR3 spans 15 residues. In nucleotides, the CDR3 is TGTGCCAGCAGCCGAAGCGGGGGGGCGACAAATGAGCAGTTCTTC. It translates to CASSRSGGATNEQFF.

Many counts were recorded for this clonotype. V is TRBV29-1 and J is TRBJ1-1, with 9 positions matching TRBD1. CDR3 size: 14 residues. The junction had 6 bases not matched to a gene; V was cut back by 6 bases and J by 1 base. Germline CDR1 and CDR2: SQVTM and ANQGSEA. CDR3 DNA sequence: TGCAGCGTACCCCCGGGACAGGGGAACACTGAAGCTTTCTTT. This translates into CSVPPGQGNTEAFF.

The chain employs TRBV29-1 and TRBJ2-7, with TRBD1 identical over 10 bases. The CDR3 has 13 amino acids. Germline lookup yields CDR1 SQVTM and CDR2 ANQGSEA. The ends lost 7 bases at V and 5 bases at J; junction bases unmatched: 8. This CDR3 is CSARRGTGDEQYF. Written as DNA, the CDR3 is TGCAGCGCTCGGCGGGGGACAGGGGACGAGCAGTACTTC.

The chain combines TRBV20-1 with TRBJ1-5, with D maybe TRBD1 (6 bases). From germline, CDR1 is DFQATT and CDR2 SNEGSKA (reference sequence). This CDR3 has 12 residues. V lost 6 bases, J lost 4 bases, and 10 bases lay in between. This CDR3 reads CSAIQGNQPQHF. The CDR3 nucleotides read TGCAGTGCCATACAGGGTAATCAGCCCCAGCATTTT.

This clonotype has a handful of counts. The rearrangement uses TRBV12-3 or TRBV12-4 and TRBJ2-3, with 9 positions matching TRBD2. The CDR3 is 14 residues long. Trimming took 5 bases from V and 5 from J; bases not matched to a gene: 5. Here the CDR3 reads CASSHSGSGDTQYF. In nucleotides, the CDR3 is TGTGCCAGCAGTCATAGCGGGAGTGGAGATACGCAGTATTTT.

This clonotype has only a few counts. This chain uses TRBV20-1 with TRBJ2-7, with 7 bases matching TRBD1. Unmatched junction bases numbered 7, after V lost 3 bases and J lost 2 bases. The CDR3 is 14 amino acids. The V gene's germline CDR1 is DFQATT and CDR2 SNEGSKA (reference sequence). CDR3 DNA sequence: TGCAGTGCTAGGTCGGACAGGTCGCCCTACGAGCAGTACTTC. Protein product: CSARSDRSPYEQYF.

This clonotype came up many times. The rearrangement links TRBV2 to TRBJ2-7; D is unclear. CDR3 length equals 13 residues. The V and J ends lost 1 base and 4 bases respectively, with 8 bases between them. Germline V gene sequence: CDR1 SNHLY, CDR2 FYNNEI. The CDR3 bases are TGTGCCAGCAGTGAAGGTTTTAAATACGAGCAGTACTTC. Its translation: CASSEGFKYEQYF.

This clonotype was counted many times. V is TRBV20-1 and J is TRBJ2-3; 12 positions agree with TRBD2. From germline, CDR1 is DFQATT and CDR2 SNEGSKA (reference sequence). CDR3 length: 13 amino acids. With V trimmed by 5 bases and J by 9 bases, 6 bases remained unmatched. CDR3 DNA: TGCAGTGCTCTAGCGGGAGGGCCTTCCACGCAGTATTTT. Its translation: CSALAGGPSTQYF.

J is TRBJ2-1 and V is TRBV20-1; TRBD2 matches 11 bases. This CDR3 contains 14 residues. The ends lost 0 bases at V and 9 bases at J; junction bases unmatched: 4. Germline V gives CDR1 DFQATT, CDR2 SNEGSKA (reference sequence). CDR3 sequence reads: CSARELAGVTEQFF. As DNA, the CDR3 is TGCAGTGCTAGAGAACTAGCGGGAGTCACTGAGCAGTTCTTC.

This clonotype occurred many times. This sequence joins TRBV20-1 and TRBJ2-5; D uncertain. CDR3 size: 10 residues. V lost 3 bases, J lost 5 bases, and 4 bases lay in between. The germline CDR1 and CDR2 sequences are DFQATT and SNEGSKA (reference sequence). DNA for the CDR3: TGCAGTGCTAGTCTCGAGACCCAGTACTTC. It specifies CSASLETQYF.